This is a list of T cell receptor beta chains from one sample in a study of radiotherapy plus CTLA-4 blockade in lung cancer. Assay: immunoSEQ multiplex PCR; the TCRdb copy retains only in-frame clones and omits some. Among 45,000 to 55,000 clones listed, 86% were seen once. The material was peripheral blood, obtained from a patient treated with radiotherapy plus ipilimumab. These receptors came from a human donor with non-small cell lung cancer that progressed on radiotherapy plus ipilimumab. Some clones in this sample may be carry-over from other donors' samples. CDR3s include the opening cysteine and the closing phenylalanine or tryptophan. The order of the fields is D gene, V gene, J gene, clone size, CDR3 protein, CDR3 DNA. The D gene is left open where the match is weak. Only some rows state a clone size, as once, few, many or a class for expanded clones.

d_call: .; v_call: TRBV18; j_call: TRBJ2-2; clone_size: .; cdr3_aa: CASSPNRRGTGELFF; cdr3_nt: TGTGCCAGCTCACCAAACCGACGAGGTACCGGGGAGCTGTTTTTT
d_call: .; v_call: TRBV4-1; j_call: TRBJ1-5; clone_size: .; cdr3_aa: CASSQDRGGQPQHF; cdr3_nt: TGCGCCAGCAGCCAAGATAGGGGAGGTCAGCCCCAGCATTTT
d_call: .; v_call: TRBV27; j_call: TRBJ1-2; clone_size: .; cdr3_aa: CASSSRGQHNGYTF; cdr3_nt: TGTGCCAGCAGTTCCCGAGGACAGCACAATGGCTACACCTTC
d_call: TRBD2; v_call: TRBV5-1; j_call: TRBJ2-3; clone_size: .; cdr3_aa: CASSLGLAEDTQYF; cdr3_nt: TGCGCCAGCAGCCTAGGACTAGCGGAGGATACGCAGTATTTT
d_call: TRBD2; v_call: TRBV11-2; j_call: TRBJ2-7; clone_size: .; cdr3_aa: CASSLDTGGVRNEQYF; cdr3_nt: TGTGCCAGCAGCTTAGATACGGGGGGGGTACGCAACGAGCAGTACTTC
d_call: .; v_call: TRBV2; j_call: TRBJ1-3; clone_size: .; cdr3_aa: CAGATGSGNTIYF; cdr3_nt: TGTGCCGGCGCGACAGGCTCTGGAAACACCATATATTTT
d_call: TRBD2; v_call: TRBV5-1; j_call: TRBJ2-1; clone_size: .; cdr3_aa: CASSRGDLAGFSYNEQFF; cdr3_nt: TGCGCCAGCAGTCGGGGGGATCTAGCGGGGTTCTCCTACAATGAGCAGTTCTTC
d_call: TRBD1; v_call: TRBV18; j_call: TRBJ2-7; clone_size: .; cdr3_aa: CASSPGTGGPYEQYF; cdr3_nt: TGTGCCAGCTCACCGGGGACAGGGGGGCCCTACGAGCAGTACTTC
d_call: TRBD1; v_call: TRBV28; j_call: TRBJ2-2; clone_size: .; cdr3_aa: CASFGQGRTGELFF; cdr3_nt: TGTGCCAGCTTCGGACAGGGAAGGACCGGGGAGCTGTTTTTT
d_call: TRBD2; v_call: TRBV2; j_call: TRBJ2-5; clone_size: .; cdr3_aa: CASMLAGEETQYF; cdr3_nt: TGTGCCAGCATGCTAGCGGGAGAAGAGACCCAGTACTTC
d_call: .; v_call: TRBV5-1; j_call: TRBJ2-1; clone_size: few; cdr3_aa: CASSVDSGADEQFF; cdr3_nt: TGCGCCAGCAGCGTGGATTCAGGGGCTGATGAGCAGTTCTTC
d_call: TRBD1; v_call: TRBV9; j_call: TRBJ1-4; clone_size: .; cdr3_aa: CASSATPGQGYEKLFF; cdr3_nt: TGTGCCAGCAGCGCCACTCCGGGACAGGGGTATGAAAAACTGTTTTTT
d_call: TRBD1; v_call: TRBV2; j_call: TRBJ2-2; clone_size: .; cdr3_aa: CASSGQGADTGELFF; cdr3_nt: TGTGCCAGCAGTGGGCAGGGGGCGGACACCGGGGAGCTGTTTTTT
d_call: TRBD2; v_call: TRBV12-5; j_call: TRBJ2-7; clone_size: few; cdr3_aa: CASAEGLAAHEQYF; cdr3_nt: TGTGCTAGTGCCGAGGGGCTAGCGGCCCACGAGCAGTACTTC
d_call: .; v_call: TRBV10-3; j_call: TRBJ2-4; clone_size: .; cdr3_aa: CAISDYDLSEAIQYF; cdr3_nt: TGTGCCATCAGTGACTATGACCTTTCGGAGGCCATTCAGTACTTC
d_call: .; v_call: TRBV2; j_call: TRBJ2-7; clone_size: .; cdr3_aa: CASSPDRPPYEQYF; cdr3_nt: TGTGCCAGCAGTCCCGACAGGCCTCCCTACGAGCAGTACTTC
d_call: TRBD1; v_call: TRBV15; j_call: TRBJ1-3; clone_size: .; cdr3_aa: CATSDRQGGNTIYF; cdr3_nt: TGTGCCACCAGCGATAGACAGGGGGGAAACACCATATATTTT
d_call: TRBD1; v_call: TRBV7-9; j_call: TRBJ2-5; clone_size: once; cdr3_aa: CASRTGEETQYF; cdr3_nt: TGTGCCAGCAGGACAGGGGAAGAGACCCAGTACTTC
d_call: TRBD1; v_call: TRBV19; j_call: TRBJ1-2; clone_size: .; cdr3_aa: CASSADRVFGYTF; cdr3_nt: TGTGCCAGTAGTGCGGACAGGGTGTTTGGCTACACCTTC
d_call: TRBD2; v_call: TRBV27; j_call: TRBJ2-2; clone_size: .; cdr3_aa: CASSFRPAGVGELFF; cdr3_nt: TGTGCCAGCAGTTTTAGGCCAGCGGGAGTCGGGGAGCTGTTTTTT
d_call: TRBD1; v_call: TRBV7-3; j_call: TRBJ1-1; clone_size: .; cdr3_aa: CASSSEGRGRVPKTEAFF; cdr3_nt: TGTGCCAGCAGCTCGGAGGGTAGGGGGCGGGTTCCGAAGACTGAAGCTTTCTTT
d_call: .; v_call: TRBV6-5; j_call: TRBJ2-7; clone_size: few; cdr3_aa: CASSRDRTSYEQYF; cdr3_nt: TGTGCCAGCAGTAGAGACAGGACGTCCTACGAGCAGTACTTC
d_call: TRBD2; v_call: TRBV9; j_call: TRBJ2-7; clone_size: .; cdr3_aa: CASSVGGLAVYEQYF; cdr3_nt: TGTGCCAGCAGCGTAGGGGGACTAGCGGTCTACGAGCAGTACTTC
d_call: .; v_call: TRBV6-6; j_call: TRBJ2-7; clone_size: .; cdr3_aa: CASSYPGGTYEQYF; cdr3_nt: TGTGCCAGCAGTTACCCCGGAGGAACCTACGAGCAGTACTTC
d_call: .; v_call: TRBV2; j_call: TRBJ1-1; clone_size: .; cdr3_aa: CASHQGQNTEAFF; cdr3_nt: TGTGCCAGCCACCAGGGACAGAACACTGAAGCTTTCTTT
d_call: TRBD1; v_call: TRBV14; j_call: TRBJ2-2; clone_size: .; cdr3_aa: CASLEVTGANTGELFF; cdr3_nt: TGTGCCAGCTTAGAGGTTACAGGGGCTAACACCGGGGAGCTGTTTTTT
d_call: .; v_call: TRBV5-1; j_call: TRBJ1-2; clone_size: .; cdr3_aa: CASSPGQSSNYGYTF; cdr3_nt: TGCGCCAGCAGCCCAGGACAGTCCTCTAACTATGGCTACACCTTC
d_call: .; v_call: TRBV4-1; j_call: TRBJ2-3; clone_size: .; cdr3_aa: CASSQGGPGADTQYF; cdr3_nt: TGCGCCAGCAGCCAAGGAGGCCCAGGGGCAGATACGCAGTATTTT
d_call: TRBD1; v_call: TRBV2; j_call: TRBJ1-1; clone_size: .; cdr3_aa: CASTVTGGGTEAFF; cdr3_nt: TGTGCCAGCACGGTGACAGGGGGTGGCACTGAAGCTTTCTTT
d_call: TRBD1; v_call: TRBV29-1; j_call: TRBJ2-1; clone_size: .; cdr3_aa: CSVGTGDVYSYNEQFF; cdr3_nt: TGCAGCGTCGGGACAGGGGACGTGTACTCCTACAATGAGCAGTTCTTC
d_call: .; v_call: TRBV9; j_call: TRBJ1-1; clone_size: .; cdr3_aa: CASSEQVANTEAFF; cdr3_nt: TGTGCCAGCTCAGAACAGGTAGCGAACACTGAAGCTTTCTTT
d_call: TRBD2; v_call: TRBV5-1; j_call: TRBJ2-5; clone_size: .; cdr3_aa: CASSLAGTSGRETQYF; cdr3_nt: TGCGCCAGCAGCTTGGCCGGGACTAGCGGGAGAGAGACCCAGTACTTC
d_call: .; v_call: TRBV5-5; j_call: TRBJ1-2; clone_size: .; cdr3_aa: CASSLKGTGIYGYTF; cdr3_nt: TGTGCCAGCAGCTTGAAGGGGACTGGGATTTATGGCTACACCTTC
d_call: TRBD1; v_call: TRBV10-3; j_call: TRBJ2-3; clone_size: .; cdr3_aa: CAISESTGGGDTQYF; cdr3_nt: TGTGCCATCAGTGAGTCGACAGGGGGAGGAGATACGCAGTATTTT
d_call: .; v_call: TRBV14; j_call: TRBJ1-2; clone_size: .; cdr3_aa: CASSADSSDYGYTF; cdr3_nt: TGTGCCAGCAGCGCGGACAGCTCTGACTATGGCTACACCTTC
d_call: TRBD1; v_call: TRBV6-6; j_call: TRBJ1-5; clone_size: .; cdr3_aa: CASSRDRVGNQPQHF; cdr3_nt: TGTGCCAGCAGCCGGGACAGGGTAGGGAATCAGCCCCAGCATTTT
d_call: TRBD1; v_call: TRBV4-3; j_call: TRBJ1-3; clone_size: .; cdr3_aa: CASSQGTTGIGNTIYF; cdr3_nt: TGCGCCAGCAGCCAGGGGACGACAGGGATTGGAAACACCATATATTTT
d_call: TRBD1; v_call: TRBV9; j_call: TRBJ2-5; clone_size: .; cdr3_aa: CASSVADRAFETQYF; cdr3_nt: TGTGCCAGCAGCGTAGCGGACAGGGCGTTCGAGACCCAGTACTTC
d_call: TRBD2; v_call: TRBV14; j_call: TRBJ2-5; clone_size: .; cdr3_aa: CASSQVRDTGGTQYF; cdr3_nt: TGTGCCAGCAGCCAAGTACGCGACACGGGGGGGACCCAGTACTTC
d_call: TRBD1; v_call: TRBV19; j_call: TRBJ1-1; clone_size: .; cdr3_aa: CASSKQGAGLMNTEAFF; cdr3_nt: TGTGCCAGTAGTAAACAGGGGGCGGGCCTGATGAACACTGAAGCTTTCTTT
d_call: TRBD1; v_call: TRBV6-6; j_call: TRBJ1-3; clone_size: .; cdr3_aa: CASSPTGGEGGNTIYF; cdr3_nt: TGTGCCAGCAGTCCGACAGGGGGCGAGGGAGGAAACACCATATATTTT
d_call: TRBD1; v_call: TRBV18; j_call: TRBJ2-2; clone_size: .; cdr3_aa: CASSPRLLGQGETGELFF; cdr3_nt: TGTGCCAGCTCACCACGACTACTGGGACAGGGTGAGACCGGGGAGCTGTTTTTT
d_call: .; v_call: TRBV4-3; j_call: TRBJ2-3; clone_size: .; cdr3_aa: CASSHGRGSTDTQYF; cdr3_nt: TGCGCCAGCAGCCACGGGCGGGGAAGCACAGATACGCAGTATTTT
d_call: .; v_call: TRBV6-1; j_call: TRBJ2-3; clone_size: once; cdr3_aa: CASSEALLGTQYF; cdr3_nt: TGTGCCAGCAGTGAAGCCCTTCTCGGTACGCAGTATTTT